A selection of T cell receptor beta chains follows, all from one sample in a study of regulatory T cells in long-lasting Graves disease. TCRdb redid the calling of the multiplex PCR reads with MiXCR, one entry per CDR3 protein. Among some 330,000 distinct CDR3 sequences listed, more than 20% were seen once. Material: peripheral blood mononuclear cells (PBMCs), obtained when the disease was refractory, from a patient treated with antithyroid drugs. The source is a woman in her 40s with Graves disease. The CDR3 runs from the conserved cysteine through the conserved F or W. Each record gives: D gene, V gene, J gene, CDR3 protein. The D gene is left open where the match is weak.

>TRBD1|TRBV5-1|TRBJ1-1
CASRKDATGGTEAFF
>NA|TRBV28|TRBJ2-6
CASMDRTSGANVLTF
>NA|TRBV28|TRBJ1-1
CASTPSGREAFF
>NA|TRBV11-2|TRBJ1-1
CASSLVAGPYTEAFF
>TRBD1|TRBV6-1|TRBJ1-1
CASRVDRAGTEAFF
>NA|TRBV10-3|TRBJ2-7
CAISEPDRNEQYF
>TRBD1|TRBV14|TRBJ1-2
CASSQRQGLRYGYTF
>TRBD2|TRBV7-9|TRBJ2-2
CASSTAGGITGELFF
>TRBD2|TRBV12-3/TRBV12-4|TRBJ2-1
CASSKEAGGYNEQFF
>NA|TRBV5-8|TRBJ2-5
CASSAGQVRRETQYF
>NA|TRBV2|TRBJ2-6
CASRIGGSGANVLTF
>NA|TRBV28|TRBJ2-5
CASSLPTGQETQYF
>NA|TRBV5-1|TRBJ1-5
CASSPGAYSNQPQHF
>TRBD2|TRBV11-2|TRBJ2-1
CASSDGLAGDNEQFF
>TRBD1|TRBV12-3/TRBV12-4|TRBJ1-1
CASSLFQGGGTEAFF
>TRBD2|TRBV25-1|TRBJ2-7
CASIRTGASGSSEQYF
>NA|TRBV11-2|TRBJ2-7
CASSPDQGTGSYEQYF
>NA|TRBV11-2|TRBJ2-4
CASRRVAKNIQYF
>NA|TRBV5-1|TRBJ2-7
CASSLGAFQLGLYEQYF
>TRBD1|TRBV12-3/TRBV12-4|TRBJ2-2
CASKRSGGTGELFF
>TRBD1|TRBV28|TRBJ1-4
CASSSQGAVREKLFF
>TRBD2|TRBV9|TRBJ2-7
CASSTGDYAYEQYF
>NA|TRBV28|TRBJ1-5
CASSLEGPTVPPQHF
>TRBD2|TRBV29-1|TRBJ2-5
CSVREGKETQYF
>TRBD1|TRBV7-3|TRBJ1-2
CASSLTGLGGQGRTYF
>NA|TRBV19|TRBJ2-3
CASSPNRDTDTQYF
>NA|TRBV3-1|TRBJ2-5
CASRAVGVETQYF
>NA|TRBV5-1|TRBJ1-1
CASSVDRFGNRAFF
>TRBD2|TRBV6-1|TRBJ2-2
CASLLADLSGELFF
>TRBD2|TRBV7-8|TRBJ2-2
CASSLASGRVEGELFF
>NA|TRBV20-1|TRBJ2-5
CSAVQGLGETQYF
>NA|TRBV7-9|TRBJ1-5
CASSSGGHSNQPQHF
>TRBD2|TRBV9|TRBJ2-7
CASSSRGGREQYF